A selection of T cell receptor beta chains follows, all from one sample in a study of CXCR3-negative and CXCR3-positive naive CD8 T cells. One entry per CDR3 protein, without DNA, is what TCRdb gives after re-calling the 5' RACE reads. The repertoire table contains about 150,000 distinct CDR3 sequences. The sequencing sample was made of naive CXCR3+ CD8+ T cells from blood. These receptors came from a human donor in good health. Some clones in this sample may be carry-over from other donors' samples. Both conserved end residues are part of each CDR3. Each record gives: V gene, J gene, CDR3 protein.

>TRBV4-3|TRBJ2-4
CASSQALTREAKNIQYF
>TRBV5-1|TRBJ1-1
CASSWTGAEAFF
>TRBV3-1|TRBJ2-7
CASSQDWTGGSSYEQYF
>TRBV5-1|TRBJ1-1
CASSLANGQGAEAFF
>TRBV2|TRBJ2-1
CASSPVSGSVDEQFF
>TRBV4-3|TRBJ1-1
CASSQDFGGLETEAFF
>TRBV2|TRBJ2-7
CASSEGGQTPPFEQYF
>TRBV20-1|TRBJ1-2
CSATDRSYGYTF
>TRBV10-1|TRBJ1-1
CASSVGGTTEAFF
>TRBV4-3|TRBJ2-2
CASSPGQPTGELFF
>TRBV25-1|TRBJ2-2
CASSYQTSGVLTGELFF
>TRBV7-6|TRBJ1-1
CASSLDGMNTEAFF
>TRBV21-1|TRBJ2-2
CASRPDLPGELFF
>TRBV7-6|TRBJ2-7
CASSPRTAAYEQYF
>TRBV29-1|TRBJ2-5
CSDSTSGRARFGETQYF
>TRBV10-3|TRBJ2-5
CAISDAEDSKETQYF
>TRBV29-1|TRBJ2-2
CSVAPFAGVTFGELFF
>TRBV19|TRBJ2-7
CASRGSNEQYF
>TRBV5-1|TRBJ2-2
CASSQNPGALSNTGELFF
>TRBV27|TRBJ2-7
CASSPRQGPPYEQYF
>TRBV11-3|TRBJ2-2
CASSLEFMVGQGGTGELFF
>TRBV4-3|TRBJ1-3
CASSQDVQADSGNTIYF
>TRBV28|TRBJ2-7
CASRRPRSSYEQYF
>TRBV12-3/TRBV12-4|TRBJ1-5
CASSTGLNQPQHF
>TRBV7-2|TRBJ2-2
CASSLVSAGELFF
>TRBV5-1|TRBJ2-5
CASSRTSTSGAPQETQYF
>TRBV28|TRBJ2-7
CASSLFRADEQYF
>TRBV27|TRBJ2-3
CASSSGQAPDTQYF
>TRBV24-1|TRBJ2-4
CATSETAWGIQYF
>TRBV7-9|TRBJ2-1
CASSYRTGDHNEQFF
>TRBV29-1|TRBJ1-2
CSVEDGGPANYYGYTF
>TRBV27|TRBJ2-1
CASTPGQLMGNEQFF
>TRBV5-1|TRBJ2-5
CASSFEGALETQYF
>TRBV4-2|TRBJ2-7
CASSQDPSGENEQYF
>TRBV15|TRBJ1-2
CATSQRWGQGAPTGGYTF
>TRBV6-6|TRBJ2-7
CASSYPSSGYEQYF
>TRBV5-1|TRBJ2-1
CASSPGLAREQFF
>TRBV24-1|TRBJ1-2
CATSSLDTYGYGYTF
>TRBV12-3/TRBV12-4|TRBJ2-3
CASSSRPDTQYF
>TRBV5-6|TRBJ1-1
CASGRTGGTEAFF